This T cell receptor beta chain was captured in a study of blood T cell repertoires in COVID-19. In the study overall: Italy, Spain and the United States were the sources of the convalescent and acute COVID-19 samples.

Individuals drawn from approximately 22 US areas were about 18 to 95 years old. Generated by immunoSEQ multiplex PCR, the TCRdb table keeps only in-frame clones and is missing some. The table has 200,000 to 250,000 clones, around 91% seen once; the top ten hold about 3.5%. The origin of this receptor is a woman under 30 in a cohort exposed to, infected with or recovered from COVID-19 (not recorded which). Sequenced: PBMCs or T cells enriched from blood (not recorded which).

The CDR3 reads CATSDSVGGSEKLFF. The DNA for the CDR3 is TGTGCCACCAGTGATTCCGTGGGGGGAAGTGAAAAACTGTTTTTT. The chain is built from TRBV24-1 and TRBJ1-4; weak D call: TRBD1 (5 bases). The CDR3 has 15 residues. Germline values: CDR1 KGHDR, CDR2 SFDVKD. The V gene lost 2 bases and the J gene lost 7 bases, with 13 bases spanning the gap.